This T cell receptor (beta chain) was observed in a study of CXCR3-negative and CXCR3-positive naive CD8 T cells. Study as a whole: Each library gave roughly 1.5 +/- 0.3 million of approximately 130 million TRB reads. Whole-study results and caveats: Memory, not naive, CXCR3-negative and CXCR3-positive cells differed in TRBV-TRBJ usage.

The naive CD8+ gate required CD45RO-CCR7+CD27+CD95- phenotype. Worth noting for this clonotype: The antigen remains undetermined.

Germline CDR1 is LNHDA and CDR2 is SQIVND (reference sequence). There are 16 residues in the CDR3. In preparing the TRB cDNA libraries, 5' RACE with UMI labels was used. TCRdb derives one entry per CDR3 protein from the 5' RACE reads, leaving out DNA. Listed are approximately 88,000 distinct CDR3 sequences; 1.5% to 2% falls within the top ten. The sequenced sample consisted of naive CXCR3- CD8+ T cells from blood. Subset meaning: CD45RO-CCR7+CD27+CD95- naive CD8+ T cells lacking CXCR3 (TNR3-). The V and J genes are TRBV19 and TRBJ2-1; TCRdb proposes TRBD2, but this gene call is untestable without DNA. The receptor was derived from a human donor in good health. Some clones in this sample may be carry-over from other donors' samples. CDR3 protein: CASSSGGRFLYNEQFF.